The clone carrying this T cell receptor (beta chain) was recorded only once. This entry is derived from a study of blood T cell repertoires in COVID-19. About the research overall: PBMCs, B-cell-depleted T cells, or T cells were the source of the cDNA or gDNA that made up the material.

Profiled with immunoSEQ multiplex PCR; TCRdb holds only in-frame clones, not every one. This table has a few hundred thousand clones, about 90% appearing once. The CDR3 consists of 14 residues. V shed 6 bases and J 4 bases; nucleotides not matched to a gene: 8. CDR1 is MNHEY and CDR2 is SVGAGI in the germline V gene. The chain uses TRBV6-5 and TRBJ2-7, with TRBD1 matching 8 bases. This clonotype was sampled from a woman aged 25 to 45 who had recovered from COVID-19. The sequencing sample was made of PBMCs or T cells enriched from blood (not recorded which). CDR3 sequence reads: CASRGTGNGYEQYF. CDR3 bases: TGTGCCAGCAGAGGGACAGGAAATGGGTACGAGCAGTACTTC.